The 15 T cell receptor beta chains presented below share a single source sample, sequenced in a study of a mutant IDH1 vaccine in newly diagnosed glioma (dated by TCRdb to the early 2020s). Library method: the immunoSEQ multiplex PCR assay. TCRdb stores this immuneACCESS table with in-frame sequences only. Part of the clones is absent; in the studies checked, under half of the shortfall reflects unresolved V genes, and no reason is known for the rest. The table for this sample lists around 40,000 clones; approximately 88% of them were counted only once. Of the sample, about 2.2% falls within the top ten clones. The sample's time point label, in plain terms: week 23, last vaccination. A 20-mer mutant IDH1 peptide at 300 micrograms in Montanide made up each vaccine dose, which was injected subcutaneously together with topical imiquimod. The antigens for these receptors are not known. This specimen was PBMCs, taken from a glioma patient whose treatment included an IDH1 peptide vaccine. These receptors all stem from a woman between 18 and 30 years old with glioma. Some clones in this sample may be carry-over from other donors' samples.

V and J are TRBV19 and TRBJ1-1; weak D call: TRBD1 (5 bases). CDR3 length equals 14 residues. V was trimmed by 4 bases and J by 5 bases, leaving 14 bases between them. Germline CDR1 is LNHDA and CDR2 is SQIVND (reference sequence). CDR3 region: CASSREVGRTEAFF. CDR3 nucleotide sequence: TGTGCCAGTAGTAGGGAGGTGGGGCGAACTGAAGCTTTCTTT.

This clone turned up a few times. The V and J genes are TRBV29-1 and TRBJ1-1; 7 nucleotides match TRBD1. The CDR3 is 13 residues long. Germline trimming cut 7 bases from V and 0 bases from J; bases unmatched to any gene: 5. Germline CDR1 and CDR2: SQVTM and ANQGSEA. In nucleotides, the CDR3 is TGCAGCGCGGGACAGAGAATGAACACTGAAGCTTTCTTT. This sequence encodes CSAGQRMNTEAFF. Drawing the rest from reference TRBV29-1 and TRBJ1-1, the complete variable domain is SAVISQKPSRDICQRGTSLTIQCQVDSQVTMMFWYRQQPGQSLTLIATANQGSEATYESGFVIDKFPISRPNLTFSTLTVSNMSPEDSSIYLCSAGQRMNTEAFFGQGTRLTVV.

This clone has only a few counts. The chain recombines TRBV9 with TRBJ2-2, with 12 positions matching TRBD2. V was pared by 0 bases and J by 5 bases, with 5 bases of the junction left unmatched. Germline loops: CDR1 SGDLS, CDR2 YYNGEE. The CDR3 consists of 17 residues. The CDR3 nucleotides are TGTGCCAGCAGCGTAGTTCCTGGACTAGCGGGAACCGGGGAGCTGTTTTTT. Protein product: CASSVVPGLAGTGELFF.

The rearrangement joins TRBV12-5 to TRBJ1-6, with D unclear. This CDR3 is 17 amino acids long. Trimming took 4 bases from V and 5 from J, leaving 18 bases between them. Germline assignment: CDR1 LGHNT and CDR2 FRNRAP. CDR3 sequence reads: CASGSQLGGMNNSPLHF. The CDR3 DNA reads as TGTGCTAGTGGTTCGCAACTAGGAGGGATGAATAATTCACCCCTCCACTTT.

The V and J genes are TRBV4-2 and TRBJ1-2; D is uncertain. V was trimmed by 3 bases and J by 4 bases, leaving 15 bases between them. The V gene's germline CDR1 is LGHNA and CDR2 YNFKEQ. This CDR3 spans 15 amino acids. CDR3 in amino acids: CASSQAWAEVYGYTF. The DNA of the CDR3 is TGTGCCAGCAGCCAGGCCTGGGCGGAAGTCTATGGCTACACCTTC.

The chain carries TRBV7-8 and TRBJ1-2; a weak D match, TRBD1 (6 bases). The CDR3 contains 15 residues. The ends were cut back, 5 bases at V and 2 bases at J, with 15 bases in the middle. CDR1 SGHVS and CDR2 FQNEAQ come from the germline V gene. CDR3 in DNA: TGTGCCAGCAGCCATACCCCGGGGGCCAACTATGGCTACACCTTC. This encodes CASSHTPGANYGYTF.

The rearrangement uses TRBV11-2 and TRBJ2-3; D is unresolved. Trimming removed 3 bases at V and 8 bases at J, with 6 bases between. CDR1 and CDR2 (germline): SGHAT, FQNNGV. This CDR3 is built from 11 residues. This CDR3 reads CASSFESTQYF. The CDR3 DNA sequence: TGTGCCAGCAGCTTCGAGTCTACGCAGTATTTT.

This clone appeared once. This chain's CDR3 is CASSYSAGTDYGYTF. CDR3 coding DNA: TGTGCCAGCAGTTACTCGGCGGGGACAGACTATGGCTACACCTTC. The V call is TRBV6-5, the J call TRBJ1-2; the match to TRBD1 covers 7 bases. The CDR3 sequence is 15 residues long. Trimming took 0 bases from V and 3 from J; bases not matched to a gene: 4. Germline assignment: CDR1 MNHEY and CDR2 SVGAGI.

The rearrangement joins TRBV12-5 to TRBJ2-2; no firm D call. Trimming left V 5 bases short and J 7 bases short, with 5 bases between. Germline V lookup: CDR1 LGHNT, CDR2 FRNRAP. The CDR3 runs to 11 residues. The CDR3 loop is CASGPLGELFF. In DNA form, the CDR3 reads TGTGCTAGTGGTCCCCTCGGGGAGCTGTTTTTT.

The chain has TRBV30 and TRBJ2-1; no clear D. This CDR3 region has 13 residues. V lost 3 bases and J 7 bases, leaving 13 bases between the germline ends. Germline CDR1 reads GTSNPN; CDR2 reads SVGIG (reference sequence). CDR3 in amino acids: CAWRDPYLNEQFF. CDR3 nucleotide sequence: TGTGCCTGGAGAGATCCATATCTGAATGAGCAGTTCTTC.

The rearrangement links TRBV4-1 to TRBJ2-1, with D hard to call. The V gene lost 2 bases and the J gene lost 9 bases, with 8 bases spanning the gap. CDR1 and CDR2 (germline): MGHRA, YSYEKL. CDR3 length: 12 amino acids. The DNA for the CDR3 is TGCGCCAGCAGCCAAAGTCCCCCTGAGCAGTTCTTC. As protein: CASSQSPPEQFF.

CDR3 protein: CASSSLTSGSMKDYEQYF. CDR3 in DNA: TGTGCCAGCAGTTCGCTGACTAGCGGGAGTATGAAGGACTACGAGCAGTACTTC. The V and J genes are TRBV27 and TRBJ2-7; the match to TRBD2 covers 12 bases. The germline V gene has CDR1 MNHEY and CDR2 SMNVEV (reference sequence). Trimming cost V 4 bases and J 3 bases; bases outside gene matches: 13. The CDR3 runs to 18 residues.

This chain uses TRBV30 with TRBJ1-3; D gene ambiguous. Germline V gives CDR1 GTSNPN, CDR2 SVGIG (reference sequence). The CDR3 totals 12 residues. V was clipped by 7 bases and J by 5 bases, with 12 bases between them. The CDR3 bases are TGTGCCTTTTCACGGGGTAGAAACACCATATATTTT. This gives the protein CAFSRGRNTIYF.

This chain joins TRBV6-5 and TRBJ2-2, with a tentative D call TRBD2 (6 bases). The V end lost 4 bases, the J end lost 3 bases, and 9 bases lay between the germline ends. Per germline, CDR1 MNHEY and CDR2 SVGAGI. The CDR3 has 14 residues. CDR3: CASSSGRYTGELFF. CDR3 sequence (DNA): TGTGCCAGCAGTTCCGGGAGATACACCGGGGAGCTGTTTTTT.

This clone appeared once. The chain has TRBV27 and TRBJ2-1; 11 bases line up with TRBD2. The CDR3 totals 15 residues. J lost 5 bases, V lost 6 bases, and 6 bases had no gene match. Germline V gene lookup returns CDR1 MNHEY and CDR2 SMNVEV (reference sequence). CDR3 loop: CASSLLTSGDNEQFF. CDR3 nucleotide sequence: TGTGCCAGCAGCCTCTTGACTAGCGGGGACAATGAGCAGTTCTTC.